These T cell receptor beta chains were read from a single sample in a study of blood T cell repertoires in COVID-19. TCRdb keeps only in-frame clones here, not all; method: immunoSEQ multiplex PCR. The sample lists hundreds of thousands of clones; 70% to 90% were seen once. Sequencing input: peripheral blood. The source of these receptors is a woman in her fifties or sixties with active or convalescent COVID-19. The CDR3 runs from the conserved cysteine through the conserved F or W. A D gene is named only where the DNA matches it firmly. Part of the rows lack a size; the others show once, few, many or a class for expanded clones.

size	J	V	D	CDR3	DNA
-	TRBJ1-2	TRBV18	TRBD1	CASSPDRDYGYTF	TGTGCCAGCTCACCGGACAGGGACTATGGCTACACCTTC
-	TRBJ2-1	TRBV11-2	TRBD1	CASSLVPRGPNEQFF	TGTGCCAGCAGCTTAGTACCCAGGGGGCCCAATGAGCAGTTCTTC
-	TRBJ2-7	TRBV27	TRBD1	CASAPTGGGYEQYF	TGTGCCAGCGCCCCGACAGGGGGGGGCTACGAGCAGTACTTC
once	TRBJ2-7	TRBV4-1	TRBD2	CASSQDRRLAGEEREQYF	TGCGCCAGCAGCCAAGATCGCCGACTAGCGGGAGAAGAACGCGAGCAGTACTTC
-	TRBJ2-2	TRBV18	TRBD2	CASSPLGLAGRDGELFF	TGTGCCAGCTCTCCCCTCGGACTAGCGGGAAGGGACGGGGAGCTGTTTTTT
-	TRBJ2-2	TRBV2	-	CASTKEGGELFF	TGTGCCAGCACCAAGGAGGGCGGGGAGCTGTTTTTT
-	TRBJ2-5	TRBV7-9	TRBD2	CASSLAEGGETQYF	TGTGCCAGCAGCTTAGCTGAGGGAGGGGAGACCCAGTACTTC
-	TRBJ1-3	TRBV21-1	-	CASSKGQGGRGREYSGNTIYF	TGTGCCAGCAGCAAAGGACAGGGGGGAAGGGGCCGAGAGTACTCTGGAAACACCATATATTTT
-	TRBJ2-3	TRBV11-3	-	CASSPGQTNTDTQYF	TGTGCCAGCAGCCCAGGCCAGACTAACACAGATACGCAGTATTTT
-	TRBJ2-1	TRBV7-8	-	CASSHLALSSYNEQFF	TGTGCCAGCAGTCACCTAGCTTTGAGCTCCTACAATGAGCAGTTCTTC
-	TRBJ1-2	TRBV14	-	CASSEQGVWGYTF	TGTGCCAGCAGCGAACAGGGCGTATGGGGCTACACCTTC